These T cell receptor beta chains were read from a single sample in a study of blood T cells in healthy people across ages. MiXCR was run by TCRdb on the 5' RACE reads, yielding one entry per CDR3 protein. This table holds 500,000 to 550,000 distinct CDR3 sequences, around 24% found once. The same data also contributed to another study, on T cells of mothers and their children.

Sequencing input: blood. The receptor set was obtained from a boy aged 5-17 years in good health. CDR3s include the opening cysteine and the closing phenylalanine or tryptophan. A D gene is named only where the DNA matches it firmly. A row's size may be missing; if present it is once, few, many or a size class.

cdr3_length clone_size j_call v_call d_call cdr3_nt cdr3_aa
16 - TRBJ2-6 TRBV11-1 - TGTGCCAGCAGCCGCCTTTTAGGGCCTGGGGCCAACGTCCTGACTTTC CASSRLLGPGANVLTF
15 - TRBJ1-3 TRBV20-1 - TGCAGTGCTAGAGTTACGAGCTTCTCTGGAAACACCATATATTTT CSARVTSFSGNTIYF
15 - TRBJ2-5 TRBV2 - TGTGCCAGCAAGGGCACACAGGCTAACGGAGAGACCCAGTACTTC CASKGTQANGETQYF
15 - TRBJ2-7 TRBV10-2 TRBD2 TGCGCCAGCAGTGCAAGGACTAGCGGGAACTACGAGCAGTACTTC CASSARTSGNYEQYF
16 - TRBJ2-3 TRBV18 TRBD1 TGTGCCAGCTCACCATTCGGACAGGCGCTCACAGATACGCAGTATTTT CASSPFGQALTDTQYF
18 few TRBJ2-5 TRBV4-3 TRBD2 TGCGCCAGCAGCGAAACTAGCGGGGGGCTTCCGAACCAAGAGACCCAGTACTTC CASSETSGGLPNQETQYF
14 - TRBJ2-7 TRBV5-1 - TGCGCCAGCAGCCTATCAGGGAAAACCTACGAGCAGTACTTC CASSLSGKTYEQYF
13 few TRBJ2-5 TRBV7-8 - TGTGCCAGCAGGGTGACGTCTCAAGAGACCCAGTACTTC CASRVTSQETQYF
19 few TRBJ1-6 TRBV28 TRBD1 TGTGCCAGCAGTTTAAGGTGGGGGACAGGGACTGTTCGAAATTCACCCCTCCACTTT CASSLRWGTGTVRNSPLHF
14 - TRBJ1-1 TRBV5-5 - TGTGCCAGCAGCTTGGACATATGGAACACTGAAGCTTTCTTT CASSLDIWNTEAFF
15 - TRBJ1-1 TRBV6-5 - TGTGCCAGCAGTTACGGGCAGGGCCTCGGGACTGAAGCTTTCTTT CASSYGQGLGTEAFF
17 many TRBJ2-1 TRBV4-3 - TGCGCCAGCAGCCAAAGTCCCCCGGGTTCCCTGAGAAATGAGCAGTTCTTC CASSQSPPGSLRNEQFF
15 - TRBJ2-7 TRBV27 TRBD2 TGTGCCAGCAGTATTCTGGGACTAGCGTCGGGCGAGCAGTACTTC CASSILGLASGEQYF
15 many TRBJ2-1 TRBV4-1 - TGTGCCAGCAGCCAAGATAGGAGCTCCTACAATGAGCAGTTCTTC CASSQDRSSYNEQFF
16 many TRBJ2-5 TRBV28 - TGTGCCAGCAGTTTGGTCCTATCAGAAGTCCAAGAGACCCAGTACTTC CASSLVLSEVQETQYF
15 few TRBJ1-2 TRBV28 TRBD1 TGTGCCAGCAGACGTGGGACAGGGCGTAACTATGGCTACACCTTC CASRRGTGRNYGYTF
15 - TRBJ2-1 TRBV9 TRBD2 TGTGCCAGCAGCGTAGCTAGCGGGAGACCCTATGAGCAGTTCTTC CASSVASGRPYEQFF
16 few TRBJ1-2 TRBV7-9 - TGTGCCAGCAGCGCTATCGGAGTGGCCATGGACTATGGCTACACCTTC CASSAIGVAMDYGYTF
13 - TRBJ2-3 TRBV2 - TGTGCCAGCAAGGAACCGGCCACAGATACGCAGTATTTT CASKEPATDTQYF
15 - TRBJ2-1 TRBV7-2 TRBD1 TGTGCCAGCAGCTTAGCCGGGACAGTCTTACCAGATCCGTACTTC CASSLAGTVLPDPYF
16 few TRBJ1-5 TRBV6-2/TRBV6-3 TRBD1 TGTGCCAGCAGAAAACCGGGACAGGGGGTGCGGCAGCCCCAGCATTTT CASRKPGQGVRQPQHF
15 few TRBJ2-1 TRBV3-1 TRBD2 TGTGCCAGCAGCCACGATGGGACTAGCGGAAATGAGCAGTTCTTC CASSHDGTSGNEQFF
14 - TRBJ2-2 TRBV3-1 - TGTGCCAGCAGCCAAGGCACAGAGGTGAGGGAGCTGTTTTTT CASSQGTEVRELFF
16 - TRBJ1-2 TRBV10-3 - TGTGCCATCAGTGACAGGGGCGCACTTCTCCACTATGGCTACACCTTC CAISDRGALLHYGYTF
17 - TRBJ2-1 TRBV4-2 - TGTGCCAGCAGCCAAGAGGGCAGCTCGCGCTCCTACAATGAGCAGTTCTTC CASSQEGSSRSYNEQFF
16 - TRBJ2-7 TRBV6-2/TRBV6-3 - TGTGCCAGCAGTTACCCTGCCACCAGGGGCTTGGGTGAGCAGTACTTC CASSYPATRGLGEQYF
13 few TRBJ1-5 TRBV6-1 - TGTGCCAGCAGTGAAGATCGTGTCCGGGCCCAGCATTTT CASSEDRVRAQHF
13 few TRBJ2-4 TRBV20-1 - TGCAGTGCTAACTGGGACCTTTCAGCCATTCAGTACTTC CSANWDLSAIQYF
12 - TRBJ2-5 TRBV12-3/TRBV12-4 - TGTGCCAGCAGTTTAACCACCCAGACCCAGTACTTC CASSLTTQTQYF
13 few TRBJ1-1 TRBV5-1 - TGCGCCAGCAGCTCCGGCAGGGACACTGAAGCTTTCTTT CASSSGRDTEAFF
14 few TRBJ2-1 TRBV18 - TGTGCCAGCTCACCACTAGCAACCTACAATGAGCAGTTCTTC CASSPLATYNEQFF
14 few TRBJ2-7 TRBV7-2 - TGTGCCAGCATCCCGACACTGGGCCCCTACGAGCAGTACTTC CASIPTLGPYEQYF
13 - TRBJ2-2 TRBV29-1 - TGCAGCGTTGTACAGACGAACACCGGGGAGCTGTTTTTT CSVVQTNTGELFF
16 few TRBJ2-1 TRBV6-2/TRBV6-3 - TGTGCCAGCAGTTACTCGGGGCGGGGGCACTACAATGAGCAGTTCTTC CASSYSGRGHYNEQFF
15 few TRBJ2-1 TRBV4-3 TRBD2 TGCGCCAGCAGCCTCGGGCTAGCGGGAGCGTATGAGCAGTTCTTC CASSLGLAGAYEQFF
13 - TRBJ2-7 TRBV6-1 - TGTGCCAGCAGAGAGACAGGAGCCTACGAGCAGTACTTC CASRETGAYEQYF
14 many TRBJ2-7 TRBV28 - TGTGCCAGCAGTTTGCCGGGGACGACTTCCGAGCAGTACTTC CASSLPGTTSEQYF
19 - TRBJ2-1 TRBV28 TRBD1 TGTGCCAGCAGTACAAATGAACCCGACAGGGACAGCTCCTACAATGAGCAGTTCTTC CASSTNEPDRDSSYNEQFF
12 - TRBJ1-5 TRBV20-1 - TGCAGTGCTAGATCATTCGATCAGCCCCAGCATTTT CSARSFDQPQHF
19 few TRBJ2-1 TRBV7-2 TRBD2 TGTGCCAGCAGCTTATGGGCACTAGCGGAACTCCGATCCCACAATGAGCAGTTCTTC CASSLWALAELRSHNEQFF
15 - TRBJ2-7 TRBV18 TRBD1 TGTGCCAGCTCTTCCCGGACAGGGGTCTCCTACGAGCAGTACTTC CASSSRTGVSYEQYF
17 - TRBJ2-3 TRBV20-1 - TGCAGTGCTAGTGGCCGGACTCGCGATAAAGGCGCAGATACGCAGTATTTT CSASGRTRDKGADTQYF
13 few TRBJ1-4 TRBV28 - TGTGCCACCAAAGCTATGCGGTATGAAAAACTGTTTTTT CATKAMRYEKLFF
15 few TRBJ1-2 TRBV7-9 - TGTGCCAGCAGCTGGTTCGGGAGGGGGGCAAGTGGCTACACCTTC CASSWFGRGASGYTF
15 many TRBJ2-1 TRBV4-2 - TGTGCCAGCAGCCGCAACCGCGACCCTGCCAATGAGCAGTTCTTC CASSRNRDPANEQFF
14 few TRBJ1-2 TRBV5-1 TRBD1 TGCGCCAGCAGCTGGGTACAGGGGGAAGTAGACTACACCTTC CASSWVQGEVDYTF
13 - TRBJ2-5 TRBV6-2/TRBV6-3 - TGTGCCAGCAGTTACTCGGCCTGGGAGACCCAGTACTTC CASSYSAWETQYF
18 few TRBJ1-2 TRBV9 - TGTGCCAGCAGCTACGGACAGCAAAAGGGGGGACGATTTCTGGGCTACACCTTC CASSYGQQKGGRFLGYTF
15 many TRBJ1-3 TRBV12-3/TRBV12-4 - TGTGCCAGCAGTCGGGGAGGGGGCTCTGGAAACACCATATATTTT CASSRGGGSGNTIYF
11 - TRBJ2-7 TRBV6-2/TRBV6-3 - TGTGCCAGCAGTTTCCCCGGAGAGCAGTACTTC CASSFPGEQYF
17 few TRBJ2-1 TRBV7-2 - TGTGCCAGCAGCTCCCGAGGGGCAGGCCATACCTACAATGAGCAGTTCTTC CASSSRGAGHTYNEQFF
15 few TRBJ1-2 TRBV27 TRBD1 TGTGCCAGCAGTTTTACAGGGGGCGCCGTGTGGGGCTACACCTTC CASSFTGGAVWGYTF
13 few TRBJ2-3 TRBV4-3 - TGCGCCAGCAGCCAAGTCCTAAGCGATACGCAGTATTTT CASSQVLSDTQYF
15 few TRBJ2-7 TRBV2 - TGTGCCAGCAGCAAAGGCGGCAGGAATGCTTACGAGCAGTACTTC CASSKGGRNAYEQYF
16 few TRBJ1-3 TRBV25-1 - TGTGCAAGCAGTGAATCTGTGTACGGCTCTGGAAACACCATATATTTT CASSESVYGSGNTIYF